Below, 16 T cell receptor beta chains from the same sample are listed, as sequenced in a study of cytomegalovirus exposure and HLA in healthy donors. 13 Jbeta primers and 60 Vbeta primers were used for the PCR. Clones were sequenced by immunoSEQ multiplex PCR, and TCRdb holds only the in-frame ones, with some missing. The data show 240,000 or so clones, over 80% seen once. The material sequenced was PBMCs. The receptors here all came from a woman aged 40 to 50 in good health and CMV-seropositive.

The chain has TRBV5-8 and TRBJ2-3, with D unresolved. CDR1 and CDR2 (germline): SGHTS, YDEGEE. With 4 bases removed from V and 3 bases from J, the gap between germline ends came to 6 bases. The CDR3 is 12 amino acids. CDR3 nucleotide sequence: TGTGCCAGCAGCCCAACTACAGATACGCAGTATTTT. It translates to CASSPTTDTQYF.

As concerns this clone: In the same sample, other DNA sequences code for this CDR3. The chain recombines TRBV27 with TRBJ1-1; TRBD1 matches at 7 bases. This CDR3 has 14 residues. Germline V lookup: CDR1 MNHEY, CDR2 SMNVEV (reference sequence). V shed 6 bases, J shed 1 base, and the junction held 5 bases outside the gene matches. The CDR3 nucleotides read TGTGCCAGCAGCCTACGACAGGGGAACACTGAAGCTTTCTTT. Amino acid sequence: CASSLRQGNTEAFF.

The chain joins TRBV7-2 to TRBJ2-7; D may be TRBD2 (6 bases). Germline V gives CDR1 SGHTA, CDR2 FQGNSA. V lost 1 base, J lost 2 bases, and 12 bases lay in between. The CDR3 runs 15 residues. The CDR3 here is CASSLGGGGAYEQYF. CDR3 in DNA: TGTGCCAGCAGCTTAGGTGGCGGAGGGGCCTACGAGCAGTACTTC.

This clone was recorded a few times. The rearrangement uses TRBV2 and TRBJ1-2, with 7 bases that match TRBD1. With 5 bases clipped from V and 4 bases from J, the junction kept 4 bases outside the gene matches. The CDR3 length is 13 residues. Germline CDR1 reads SNHLY; CDR2 reads FYNNEI. DNA for the CDR3: TGTGCCAGCAGTACGGGACAGCTCTATGGCTACACCTTC. This encodes CASSTGQLYGYTF.

This chain links TRBV2 with TRBJ1-4; TRBD1 is a possible D gene (5 bases). V was clipped by 8 bases and J by 7 bases, with 20 bases between them. The germline gives CDR1 SNHLY, CDR2 FYNNEI. This CDR3 is built from 15 residues. CDR3 nucleotides: TGTGCCAGCTACTGGGGGGAGGGCCGGGGTGAAAAACTGTTTTTT. It encodes CASYWGEGRGEKLFF.

This chain joins TRBV28 and TRBJ2-5; 11 bases agree with TRBD1. The ends lost 6 bases at V and 11 bases at J; junction bases unmatched: 11. Germline V gene sequence: CDR1 MDHEN, CDR2 SYDVKM. The CDR3 is 14 amino acids. CDR3 sequence: CASSLGQGVFQQYF. Written as DNA, the CDR3 is TGTGCCAGCAGCTTGGGACAGGGGGTCTTTCAGCAGTACTTC.

The chain has TRBV6-6 and TRBJ1-5, with 9 nucleotides matching TRBD1. Trimming cost V 4 bases and J 6 bases; bases outside gene matches: 7. This CDR3 is 15 amino acids long. Germline-derived CDR1 and CDR2 are MNHNY and SVGAGI (reference sequence). CDR3 DNA sequence: TGTGCCAGCAGTTCGTACAGGGGGCGATTTCAGCCCCAGCATTTT. Its translation is CASSSYRGRFQPQHF.

The rearrangement links TRBV19 to TRBJ2-7, with D possibly matching TRBD1 (6 bases). Germline CDR1 and CDR2: LNHDA and SQIVND (reference sequence). This CDR3 is 14 amino acids long. Between the trimmed V and J ends, which lost 5 bases and 5 bases, there was a span of 16 bases. The CDR3 is CASSPLQGYHEQYF. CDR3 in DNA: TGTGCCAGTAGTCCTCTCCAGGGGTACCACGAGCAGTACTTC.

The chain couples TRBV6-1 to TRBJ1-2, with D perhaps matching TRBD1 (6 bases). Trimming took 4 bases from V and 7 from J, leaving 13 bases between them. The length of the CDR3 is 13 residues. Germline CDR1 and CDR2: MNHNS and SASEGT. The CDR3 sequence is CASSGTEYSGYTF. The CDR3, as DNA: TGTGCCAGCAGTGGGACAGAGTATTCTGGCTACACCTTC.

The rearrangement joins TRBV6-6 to TRBJ2-3; maybe TRBD2 (5 bases). The CDR3 consists of 13 residues. The germline CDR1 and CDR2 sequences are MNHNY and SVGAGI (reference sequence). Between the trimmed V and J ends, which lost 6 bases and 6 bases, there was a span of 13 bases. CDR3 amino acids: CASSSTRLDTQYF. CDR3 bases: TGTGCCAGCAGCTCAACTAGGCTCGATACGCAGTATTTT.

The chain couples TRBV14 to TRBJ2-5; D unclear. V was cut by 1 base and J by 7 bases, with 10 bases left in between. The germline gives CDR1 SGHDN, CDR2 FVKESK. The CDR3 extends over 13 amino acids. The CDR3 region has the DNA TGTGCCAGCAGCCAAGGACGGTCGGGGACCCAGTACTTC. Translated: CASSQGRSGTQYF.

A single count supports this clone. This chain links TRBV5-4 with TRBJ2-5, with TRBD2 as a possible D gene (6 bases). Per germline, CDR1 SGHNT and CDR2 YYREEE (reference sequence). Trimming shortened V by 5 bases and J by 0 bases, and 11 bases separated the two germline ends. The CDR3 is 14 residues long. DNA of the CDR3: TGTGCCAGCAGTAGGGCGGGGTACCAAGAGACCCAGTACTTC. Amino acid sequence: CASSRAGYQETQYF.

The rearrangement links TRBV30 to TRBJ2-7; D unclear. Per the germline V gene, CDR1 is GTSNPN and CDR2 is SVGIG (reference sequence). V lost 6 bases and J lost 0, with 9 bases in between. The length of the CDR3 is 12 residues. CDR3 region: CACGGSSYEQYF. Here the CDR3 DNA reads TGTGCCTGCGGCGGTAGCTCCTACGAGCAGTACTTC.

With regard to this clone: The CDR3 ends on some other residue instead of the conserved phenylalanine or tryptophan, so this is likely a read error. Because the CDR3's place on the DNA is in doubt, the DNA is left out and the CDR3 is given as listed by TCRdb. This rearrangement joins TRBV4-3 to TRBJ1-1. The CDR3 spans 11 amino acids, including both terminal residues. Germline V gene data show CDR1 as LGHNA and CDR2 as YSLEER. The CDR3 region is CASSQDHCGRG.

The V and J genes are TRBV6-5 and TRBJ1-1; a possible D gene is TRBD1 (6 bases). The V end lost 10 bases, the J end lost 5 bases, and 17 bases lay between the germline ends. This CDR3 comprises 13 residues. Germline CDR1 is MNHEY and CDR2 is SVGAGI. The CDR3 region has the DNA TGTGCCACTACCACGGGACACTTGACTGAAGCTTTCTTT. Protein sequence: CATTTGHLTEAFF.

The V and J genes are TRBV30 and TRBJ1-1, with D uncertain. Germline V gives CDR1 GTSNPN, CDR2 SVGIG (reference sequence). Trimming took 3 bases from V and 3 from J, leaving 14 bases between them. The CDR3 contains 14 residues. This chain's CDR3 is CAWSGVRLYTEAFF. CDR3 DNA sequence: TGTGCCTGGAGCGGTGTCCGATTGTACACTGAAGCTTTCTTT. Filled out from reference TRBV30 and TRBJ1-1, the complete variable domain reads SQTIHQWPATLVQPVGSPLSLECTVEGTSNPNLYWYRQAAGRGLQLLFYSVGIGQISSEVPQNLSASRPQDRQFILSSKKLLLSDSGFYLCAWSGVRLYTEAFFGQGTRLTVV.